This entry lists 26 T cell receptor beta chains sequenced from one sample in a study of blood T cell repertoires in COVID-19. Assay: immunoSEQ multiplex PCR; the TCRdb copy retains only in-frame clones and omits some. The sample shows under 200,000 clones, roughly 88% of them seen only once. The sequencing input was peripheral blood. The receptors here all came from a woman aged 80 or older with acute or convalescent COVID-19.

This rearrangement joins TRBV27 to TRBJ2-7, with D maybe TRBD1 (5 bases). The germline V gene has CDR1 MNHEY and CDR2 SMNVEV (reference sequence). CDR3 size: 12 residues. V was cut by 5 bases and J by 5 bases, with 10 bases left in between. In nucleotides, the CDR3 is TGTGCCAGCAGTAGATCAGGGCACGAGCAGTACTTC. Translating it yields CASSRSGHEQYF.

The chain combines TRBV15 with TRBJ1-6; D possibly corresponds to TRBD1 (5 bases). Germline lookup yields CDR1 LNHNV and CDR2 YYDKDF (reference sequence). V was shortened by 4 bases and J by 10 bases, with 11 bases between the two germline ends. The CDR3 is 13 residues long. Here the CDR3 reads CATSTDKGSPLHF. The CDR3 coding sequence is TGTGCCACCAGCACCGACAAGGGGTCACCCCTCCACTTT.

The rearrangement joins TRBV29-1 to TRBJ2-4; no reliable D call. Germline V gene sequence: CDR1 SQVTM, CDR2 ANQGSEA. The CDR3 has 13 amino acids. V was pared by 4 bases and J by 0 bases, with 7 bases between. The CDR3 protein is CSVVPVAKNIQYF. The CDR3 DNA follows: TGCAGCGTTGTCCCAGTAGCCAAAAACATTCAGTACTTC.

The V call is TRBV5-1, the J call TRBJ2-5, with 10 bases lining up with TRBD2. Germline V gives CDR1 SGHRS, CDR2 YFSETQ. This CDR3 is built from 15 residues. With 2 bases clipped from V and 0 bases from J, the junction kept 1 base outside the gene matches. The CDR3 nucleotides read TGCGCCAGCAGCTTAACTAGCGGGGACCAAGAGACCCAGTACTTC. Translation gives CASSLTSGDQETQYF.

The gene calls are TRBV6-5 and TRBJ2-3; 10 bases fit TRBD2. Losses at the gene ends were 2 bases for V and 6 bases for J; bases not matched to a gene: 8. The CDR3 extends over 16 amino acids. Germline CDR1 reads MNHEY; CDR2 reads SVGAGI. The CDR3 region has the DNA TGTGCCAGCAGTTACCTGAAGCGGGGGGGCTTGGATACGCAGTATTTT. The encoded protein is CASSYLKRGGLDTQYF.

This clone was seen just once. V is TRBV5-4 and J is TRBJ1-1; 8 bases fit TRBD1. Trimming removed 3 bases from V and 1 base from J; junction bases left unmatched: 8. The CDR3 has 16 residues. In germline, CDR1 is SGHNT, CDR2 YYREEE (reference sequence). CDR3 loop: CASSSERTGRNTEAFF. CDR3 DNA sequence: TGTGCCAGCAGCTCAGAGCGGACAGGGAGGAACACTGAAGCTTTCTTT.

This clone showed up just once. V gene TRBV19 combines with J gene TRBJ2-7; 10 bases match TRBD1. Germline V gene sequence: CDR1 LNHDA, CDR2 SQIVND (reference sequence). J lost 5 bases, V lost 4 bases, and 5 bases had no gene match. The CDR3 is 14 amino acids. CDR3 protein: CASSTRDRGDEQYF. CDR3 sequence (DNA): TGTGCCAGTAGTACCCGGGACAGGGGCGACGAGCAGTACTTC.

The rearrangement uses TRBV5-5 and TRBJ1-2; weak D call: TRBD1 (5 bases). Per germline, CDR1 SGHKS and CDR2 YYEKEE (reference sequence). The V end was cut by 1 base, the J end by 0 bases, with 7 bases between. The CDR3 runs to 14 residues. As DNA, the CDR3 is TGTGCCAGCAGCTTGCCAGGGACTAACTATGGCTACACCTTC. Translation gives CASSLPGTNYGYTF.

The count of this clone is one. The chain employs TRBV27 and TRBJ1-6; TRBD1 is a possible D gene (6 bases). Germline V lookup: CDR1 MNHEY, CDR2 SMNVEV (reference sequence). The CDR3 is 15 residues long. Deletions cut 2 bases from V and 10 bases from J, with 15 bases between. CDR3 protein: CASSLREQGRSPLHF. The CDR3 region has the DNA TGTGCCAGCAGTTTACGGGAACAGGGAAGGTCACCCCTCCACTTT.

The chain employs TRBV15 and TRBJ2-7, with D possibly being TRBD2 (5 bases). There are 15 residues in the CDR3. The germline CDR1 and CDR2 sequences are LNHNV and YYDKDF (reference sequence). Trimming took off 0 bases at V and 3 bases at J, with 12 bases between the two ends. The CDR3 DNA reads as TGTGCCACCAGCAGAGATTGGAGCGGAAACTACGAGCAGTACTTC. This codes for CATSRDWSGNYEQYF.

The V call is TRBV18, the J call TRBJ2-5; perhaps TRBD2 as D (5 bases). The V end lost 0 bases, the J end lost 4 bases, and 12 bases lay between the germline ends. Germline lookup yields CDR1 KGHSH and CDR2 LQKENI. CDR3 length: 15 residues. CDR3 sequence: CASSPPADVRETQYF. In DNA, the CDR3 is TGTGCCAGCTCACCACCAGCGGATGTAAGAGAGACCCAGTACTTC.

The chain is built from TRBV6-5 and TRBJ1-1, with D uncertain. Trimming took 6 bases from V and 0 from J, leaving 8 bases between them. The CDR3 totals 13 residues. In germline, CDR1 is MNHEY, CDR2 SVGAGI. CDR3 amino acids: CASSLRLNTEAFF. The CDR3 DNA sequence: TGTGCCAGCAGCCTCAGGTTGAACACTGAAGCTTTCTTT.

This rearrangement joins TRBV29-1 to TRBJ2-1, with a weak D call TRBD1 (6 bases). From germline, CDR1 is SQVTM and CDR2 ANQGSEA. The CDR3 is 13 amino acids. The V gene lost 5 bases and the J gene lost 3 bases, with 11 bases spanning the gap. CDR3 amino acids: CSVRAGDYNEQFF. The CDR3 bases are TGCAGCGTTCGTGCAGGGGACTACAATGAGCAGTTCTTC.

The chain combines TRBV19 with TRBJ1-4; 10 positions agree with TRBD1. Per the germline V gene, CDR1 is LNHDA and CDR2 is SQIVND (reference sequence). The CDR3 is 14 residues long. Trimming at V came to 7 bases and at J to 5 bases, leaving 4 bases not matched to a gene. The CDR3 sequence is CASTGTGVNEKLFF. As DNA, the CDR3 is TGTGCCAGTACCGGGACAGGGGTAAATGAAAAACTGTTTTTT.

The rearrangement joins TRBV12-3 or TRBV12-4 to TRBJ2-1, with D perhaps TRBD2 (5 bases). The CDR3 is made up of 11 amino acids. Deletions cut 5 bases from V and 12 bases from J, with 11 bases between. CDR3 in amino acids: CASSPLRGQFF. The CDR3 coding sequence is TGTGCCAGCAGTCCCCTCCGGGGGCAGTTCTTC.

This clone was found once. J is TRBJ2-2 and V is TRBV19; 11 nucleotides line up with TRBD1. V lost 4 bases, J lost 8 bases, and 6 bases stayed unmatched. This CDR3 has 15 amino acids. Germline V gene lookup returns CDR1 LNHDA and CDR2 SQIVND (reference sequence). DNA for the CDR3: TGTGCCAGTAGTAGCGGACAGGGGGCTAGGGGGGAGCTGTTTTTT. Translation: CASSSGQGARGELFF.

V is TRBV27 and J is TRBJ2-3, with 12 positions matching TRBD2. The ends lost 6 bases at V and 2 bases at J; junction bases unmatched: 6. The length of the CDR3 is 16 residues. Looked up from germline, CDR1 is MNHEY and CDR2 is SMNVEV (reference sequence). The CDR3 is CASRTSGGHPTDTQYF. The CDR3 DNA reads as TGTGCCAGCAGGACTAGCGGGGGCCACCCCACAGATACGCAGTATTTT.

This sequence joins TRBV5-1 and TRBJ1-1, with 10 bases lining up with TRBD1. Germline V gives CDR1 SGHRS, CDR2 YFSETQ. This CDR3 region has 16 residues. Unmatched junction bases numbered 5, after V lost 2 bases and J lost 1 base. The CDR3 spells CASSLGTGATNTEAFF. CDR3 bases: TGCGCCAGCAGCTTAGGGACAGGGGCTACGAACACTGAAGCTTTCTTT.

The V and J genes are TRBV15 and TRBJ2-1; 8 bases are shared with TRBD2. The CDR3 sequence is 15 residues long. The V segment lost 3 bases and the J segment 3 bases; nucleotides outside the gene matches: 4. The V gene's germline CDR1 is LNHNV and CDR2 YYDKDF (reference sequence). DNA of the CDR3: TGTGCCACCAGCAGTACGGCGGGGGGCTACAATGAGCAGTTCTTC. It translates to CATSSTAGGYNEQFF.

V and J are TRBV5-5 and TRBJ1-2; tentative D call: TRBD1 (5 bases). This CDR3 spans 14 amino acids. CDR1 is SGHKS, CDR2 YYEKEE, per germline (reference sequence). The V end was cut by 6 bases, the J end by 6 bases, with 18 bases between. Here the CDR3 reads CASTRGEGKDGYTF. As DNA, the CDR3 is TGTGCCAGCACCCGAGGGGAGGGTAAGGATGGCTACACCTTC.

This chain joins TRBV16 and TRBJ1-2; D gene ambiguous. The germline CDR1 and CDR2 sequences are KGHSY and FQNENV. Deletions cut 4 bases from V and 5 bases from J, with 11 bases between. The CDR3 covers 13 residues. The CDR3 DNA reads as TGTGCCAGCAGCCGGCCGCAAGAATATGGCTACACCTTC. Translation gives CASSRPQEYGYTF. The full variable domain, rest sourced from reference TRBV16 and TRBJ1-2, is GEEVAQTPKHLVRGEGQKAKLYCAPIKGHSYVFWYQQVLKNEFKFLISFQNENVFDETGMPKERFSAKCLPNSPCSLEIQATKLEDSAVYFCASSRPQEYGYTFGSGTRLTVV.

This chain links TRBV4-3 with TRBJ1-6, with D possibly matching TRBD1 (5 bases). The CDR3 length is 15 residues. Germline assignment: CDR1 LGHNA and CDR2 YSLEER. The V gene lost 0 bases and the J gene lost 4 bases, with 7 bases spanning the gap. The CDR3 region is CASSQDTGYNSPLHF. DNA for the CDR3: TGCGCCAGCAGCCAAGATACAGGTTATAATTCACCCCTCCACTTT.

The chain uses TRBV19 and TRBJ2-6, with D unclear. V lost 5 bases to trimming and J lost 2 bases, with 10 bases between them. This CDR3 has 15 amino acids. CDR1 is LNHDA, CDR2 SQIVND, per germline (reference sequence). In DNA, the CDR3 is TGTGCCAGTAGTCACACCAGGCCTGGGGCCAACGTCCTGACTTTC. This sequence encodes CASSHTRPGANVLTF. Full variable domain (missing parts from reference TRBV19 and TRBJ2-6): DGGITQSPKYLFRKEGQNVTLSCEQNLNHDAMYWYRQDPGQGLRLIYYSQIVNDFQKGDIAEGYSVSREKKESFPLTVTSAQKNPTAFYLCASSHTRPGANVLTFGAGSRLTVL.

J is TRBJ2-7 and V is TRBV6-2 or TRBV6-3, with D possibly being TRBD1 (6 bases). The CDR3 totals 16 residues. Trimming removed 0 bases at V and 2 bases at J, with 14 bases between. Germline V gene data show CDR1 as MNHEY and CDR2 as SVGEGT. The CDR3 spells CASSYSSRGRAYEQYF. In nucleotides, the CDR3 is TGTGCCAGCAGTTACTCGAGCAGGGGCAGGGCCTACGAGCAGTACTTC.

V is TRBV4-3 and J is TRBJ1-2; 9 bases agree with TRBD1. From germline, CDR1 is LGHNA and CDR2 YSLEER. V shed 3 bases, J shed 10 bases, and the junction held 15 bases outside the gene matches. The CDR3 is 16 residues long. In DNA, the CDR3 is TGCGCCAGCAGCCAGAAAACCGGGACAGGGAATGGTGCCTACACCTTC. This codes for CASSQKTGTGNGAYTF.

The V call is TRBV18, the J call TRBJ1-1; perhaps TRBD1 as D (6 bases). Germline V gene lookup returns CDR1 KGHSH and CDR2 LQKENI. The CDR3 is 16 amino acids. Trimming stripped 3 bases from V and 5 bases from J, with 19 bases between. This chain's CDR3 is CASSPIPGRDTTEAFF. The CDR3 DNA reads as TGTGCCAGCTCACCGATACCTGGCCGGGACACTACTGAAGCTTTCTTT.